A single sample gave rise to the 12 T cell receptor beta chains below, sequenced in a study of blood T cell repertoires in COVID-19. Assay used: immunoSEQ multiplex PCR; TCRdb lists only in-frame clones, some missing. This table holds just under 300,000 clones, more than 85% found once. The material sequenced was peripheral blood. The receptor set was obtained from a man between 65 and 85 years old with acute or convalescent COVID-19.

The chain is built from TRBV2 and TRBJ2-2; D is unresolved. Germline V gene data show CDR1 as SNHLY and CDR2 as FYNNEI. The CDR3 is 14 residues long. Trimming left V 7 bases short and J 5 bases short, with 14 bases between. CDR3 protein: CASILTWATGELFF. CDR3 sequence (DNA): TGTGCCAGCATCCTCACGTGGGCAACCGGGGAGCTGTTTTTT.

Here the CDR3 DNA reads TGTGCCAGTAGTATCGGGACTAGCGGACAAGAGACCCAGTACTTC. Amino acid sequence: CASSIGTSGQETQYF. The chain employs TRBV19 and TRBJ2-5, with 11 bases identical to TRBD2. V lost 3 bases, J lost 2 bases, and 2 bases stayed unmatched. Germline CDR1 reads LNHDA; CDR2 reads SQIVND (reference sequence). This CDR3 has 15 amino acids.

The chain links TRBV6-7 to TRBJ1-1, with 7 bases lining up with TRBD1. TRBV6-7 qualifies as an ORF whose function is uncertain. This CDR3 comprises 15 residues. V trimming: 4 bases; J trimming: 4 bases; junction bases outside the gene matches: 9. The CDR3: CASSSFTGVGTEAFF. DNA for the CDR3: TGTGCCAGCAGTTCATTTACAGGGGTTGGCACTGAAGCTTTCTTT.

This clone showed up just a few times. V and J are TRBV10-1 and TRBJ2-5, with 7 bases fitting TRBD1. Germline V gene lookup returns CDR1 WNHNN and CDR2 SYGVQD (reference sequence). V was pared by 5 bases and J by 3 bases, with 0 bases of the junction left unmatched. CDR3 length: 12 residues. CDR3 coding DNA: TGCGCCAGCAGTCAGGGGGAAGAGACCCAGTACTTC. Protein: CASSQGEETQYF.

The genes are TRBV27 and TRBJ2-5; D is uncertain. Trimming left V 8 bases short and J 9 bases short, with 16 bases between. Germline V gene lookup returns CDR1 MNHEY and CDR2 SMNVEV (reference sequence). The CDR3 loop spans 12 amino acids. The CDR3 DNA is TGTGCCAGCGGGTCCCGGCTCCGGGCCCAGTACTTC. This codes for CASGSRLRAQYF.

The rearrangement uses TRBV3-1 (or the pseudogene TRBV3-2) and TRBJ1-5; no reliable D call. CDR3 length: 16 amino acids. Germline CDR1 and CDR2: LGHDT and YNNKEL (reference sequence). Trimming removed 5 bases from V and 0 bases from J, with 14 bases in between. The CDR3 nucleotides read TGTGCCAGCAGCGGTACAGATTCTCCTAGCAATCAGCCCCAGCATTTT. Translation: CASSGTDSPSNQPQHF.

This chain uses TRBV7-3 with TRBJ2-2, with D perhaps matching TRBD1 (6 bases). The germline V and J ends were trimmed by 5 bases and 1 base, with 11 bases remaining between them. CDR3 length equals 15 residues. Germline CDR1 is SGHTA and CDR2 is FQGTGA. CDR3 DNA sequence: TGTGCCAGCAGCCGGTCACAGGGGAACACCGGGGAGCTGTTTTTT. This gives the protein CASSRSQGNTGELFF.

This clone was counted once. CDR3 in amino acids: CSVRPDRGFTGELFF. CDR3 DNA sequence: TGCAGCGTTCGACCCGACAGGGGGTTTACCGGGGAGCTGTTTTTT. The rearrangement links TRBV29-1 to TRBJ2-2, with TRBD1 matching 9 bases. CDR1 and CDR2 (germline): SQVTM, ANQGSEA. The CDR3 length is 15 residues. V was clipped by 5 bases and J by 5 bases; unmatched bases: 9.

The chain links TRBV9 to TRBJ1-3; the match to TRBD1 covers 11 bases. The germline CDR1 and CDR2 sequences are SGDLS and YYNGEE. This CDR3 spans 18 amino acids. V lost 0 bases and J lost 6; bases outside the gene matches: 11. The CDR3 DNA reads as TGTGCCAGCAGCGTAGCTCTGGCCGGGACAGGGGGGAAAAACACCATATATTTT. Amino acids: CASSVALAGTGGKNTIYF.

The V and J genes are TRBV15 and TRBJ2-7, with 10 bases identical to TRBD1. Germline assignment: CDR1 LNHNV and CDR2 YYDKDF (reference sequence). Trimming removed 1 base from V and 1 base from J; junction bases left unmatched: 4. The CDR3 length is 16 residues. The CDR3 nucleotides are TGTGCCACCAGCAGAGGGCCGGGACAGGGGTCCTACGAGCAGTACTTC. Its protein is CATSRGPGQGSYEQYF.

The chain has TRBV3-1 (or the pseudogene TRBV3-2) and TRBJ2-7; 10 bases align to TRBD2. The J segment lost 0 bases and the V segment lost 1 base, leaving 21 bases of the junction unmatched. This CDR3 is 22 amino acids long. The V gene's germline CDR1 is LGHDT and CDR2 YNNKEL (reference sequence). This chain's CDR3 is CASSQVGAGGRRTHSLSYEQYF. CDR3 nucleotide sequence: TGTGCCAGCAGCCAAGTGGGAGCGGGGGGGCGACGTACGCATTCCCTCTCCTACGAGCAGTACTTC.

This clone was seen a few times. The rearrangement joins TRBV28 to TRBJ1-6; D is unclear. CDR3 length: 13 residues. With 2 bases removed from V and 14 bases from J, the gap between germline ends came to 13 bases. Per germline, CDR1 MDHEN and CDR2 SYDVKM. The CDR3 sequence is CASSLISAGTLHF. Written as DNA, the CDR3 is TGTGCCAGCAGTTTAATTTCCGCAGGCACCCTCCACTTT.